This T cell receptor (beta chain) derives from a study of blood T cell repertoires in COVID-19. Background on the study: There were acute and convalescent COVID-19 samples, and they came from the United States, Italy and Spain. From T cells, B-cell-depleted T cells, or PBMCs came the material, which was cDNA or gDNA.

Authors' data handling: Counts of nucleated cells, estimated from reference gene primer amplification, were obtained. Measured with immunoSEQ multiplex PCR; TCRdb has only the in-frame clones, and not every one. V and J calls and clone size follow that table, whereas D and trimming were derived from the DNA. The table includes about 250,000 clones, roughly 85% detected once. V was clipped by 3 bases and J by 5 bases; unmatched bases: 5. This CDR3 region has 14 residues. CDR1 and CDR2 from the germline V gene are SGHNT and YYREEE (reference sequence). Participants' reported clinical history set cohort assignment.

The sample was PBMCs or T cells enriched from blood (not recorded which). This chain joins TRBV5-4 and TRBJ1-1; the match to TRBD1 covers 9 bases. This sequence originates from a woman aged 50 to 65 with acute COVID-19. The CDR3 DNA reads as TGTGCCAGCAGCTCACAGGGGGCGCTGACTGAAGCTTTCTTT. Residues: CASSSQGALTEAFF. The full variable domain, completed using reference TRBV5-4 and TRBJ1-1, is ETGVTQSPTHLIKTRGQQVTLRCSSQSGHNTVSWYQQALGQGPQFIFQYYREEENGRGNFPPRFSGLQFPNYSSELNVNALELDDSALYLCASSSQGALTEAFFGQGTRLTVV.